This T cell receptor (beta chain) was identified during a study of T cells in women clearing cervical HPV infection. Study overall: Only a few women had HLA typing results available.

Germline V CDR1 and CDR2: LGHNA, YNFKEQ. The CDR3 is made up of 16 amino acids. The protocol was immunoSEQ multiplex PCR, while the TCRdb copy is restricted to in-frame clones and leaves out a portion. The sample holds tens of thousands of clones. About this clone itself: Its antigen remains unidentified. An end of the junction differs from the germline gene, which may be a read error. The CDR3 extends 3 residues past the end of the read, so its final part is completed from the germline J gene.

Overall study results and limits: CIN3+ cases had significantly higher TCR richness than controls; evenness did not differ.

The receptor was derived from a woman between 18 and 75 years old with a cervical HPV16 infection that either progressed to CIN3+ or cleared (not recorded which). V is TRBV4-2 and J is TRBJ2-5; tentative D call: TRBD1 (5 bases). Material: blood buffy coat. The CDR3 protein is CASSQEKGIGRETQYF. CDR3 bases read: TGCGCCAGCAGCCAAGAAAAGGGGATTGGACGGGAGACC.